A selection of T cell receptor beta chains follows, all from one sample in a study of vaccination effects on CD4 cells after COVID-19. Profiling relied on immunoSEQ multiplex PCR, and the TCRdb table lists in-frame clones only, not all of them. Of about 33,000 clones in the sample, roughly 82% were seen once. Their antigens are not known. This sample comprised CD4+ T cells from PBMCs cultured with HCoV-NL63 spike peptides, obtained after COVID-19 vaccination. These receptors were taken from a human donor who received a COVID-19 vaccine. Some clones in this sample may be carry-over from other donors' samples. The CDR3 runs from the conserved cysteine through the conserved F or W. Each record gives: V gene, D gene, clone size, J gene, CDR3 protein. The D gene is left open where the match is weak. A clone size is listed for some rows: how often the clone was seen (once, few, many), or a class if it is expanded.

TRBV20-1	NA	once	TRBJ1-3	CSAQGNTIYF
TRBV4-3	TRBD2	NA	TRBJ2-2	CASSQAPGGGTGELFF
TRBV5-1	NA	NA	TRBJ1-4	CASSLDGWDNEKLFF
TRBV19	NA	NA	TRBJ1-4	CASSIEVRQGWEKLFF
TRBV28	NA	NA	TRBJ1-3	CASSLSAGRGPGNTIYF
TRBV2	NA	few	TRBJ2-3	CASKVVTSTDTQYF
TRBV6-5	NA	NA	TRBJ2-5	CASRRNRARAETQYF
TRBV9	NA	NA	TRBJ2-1	CASSVGLGGDNEQFF
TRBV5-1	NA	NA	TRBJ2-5	CASSLSTSAGVETQYF
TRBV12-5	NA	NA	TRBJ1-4	CASGRSDLTEKLFF
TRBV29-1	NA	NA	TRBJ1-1	CSVKGGTEAFF
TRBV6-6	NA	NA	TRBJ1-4	CASTDMGSTNEKLFF
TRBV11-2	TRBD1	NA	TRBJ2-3	CASSSGARDRGDGTDTQYF
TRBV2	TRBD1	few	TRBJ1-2	CASSPRQGNTGYTF
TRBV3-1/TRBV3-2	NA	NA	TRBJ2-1	CASSQGPSSYNEQFF
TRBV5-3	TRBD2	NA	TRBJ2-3	CARSEKGLAGGVSRNTQYF
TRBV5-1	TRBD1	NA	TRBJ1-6	CASSFRTGDNSPLHF
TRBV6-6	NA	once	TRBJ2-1	CASSPTGGLDYMSYNEQFF
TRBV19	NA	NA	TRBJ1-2	CASSIDPPGLSNYGYTF
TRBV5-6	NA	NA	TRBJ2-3	CASSLDVSTDTQYF
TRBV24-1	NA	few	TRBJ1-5	CATSEGDRRNQPQHF
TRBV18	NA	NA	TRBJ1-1	CASSPSRTEAFF
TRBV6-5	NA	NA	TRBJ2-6	CASTERGSGANVLTF
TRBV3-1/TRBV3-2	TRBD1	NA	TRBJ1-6	CASSNRDRDSPLHF
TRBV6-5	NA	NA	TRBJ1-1	CASTENFPEAFF
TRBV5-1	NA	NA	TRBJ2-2	CASSLVLARNTGELFF
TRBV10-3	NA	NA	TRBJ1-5	CAISPDRGNQPQHF
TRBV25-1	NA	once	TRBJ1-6	CASSPWAGSPLHF
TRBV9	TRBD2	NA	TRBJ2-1	CASSVRGGDFNEQFF
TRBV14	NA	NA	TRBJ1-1	CASSRHLNTEAFF
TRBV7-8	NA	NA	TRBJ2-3	CASSSDLISTDTQYF
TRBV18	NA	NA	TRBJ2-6	CASSPGQGNSGANVLTF
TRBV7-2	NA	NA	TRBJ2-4	CASSSLGRGVFTPVIQYF